The 28 T cell receptor beta chains given below trace back to one sample, sequenced in a study of T cells in Graves' hyperthyroidism and ophthalmopathy. Authors of the study amplified TCR beta CDR3 regions from RNA transcripts. When the TCR CDR3 underwent first-round RT-PCR, the HTBI primer set was used. TCRdb reprocessed the multiplex PCR reads via MiXCR and lists one record per CDR3 protein. This sample has approximately 590,000 distinct CDR3 sequences, with about 15% found just once. The specimen sequenced was blood. Every receptor here comes from a woman aged 25 to 39 with Graves' hyperthyroidism.

The sample holds many counts of this clonotype. The chain couples TRBV5-1 to TRBJ2-7; 8 bases map to TRBD2. V dropped 0 bases and J dropped 0; count of bases not matched to a gene: 5. CDR3 length: 16 residues. Germline V lookup: CDR1 SGHRS, CDR2 YFSETQ. The CDR3 bases are TGCGCCAGCAGCTTGGGGGGAGCGGGAGTCTCCTACGAGCAGTACTTC. Protein product: CASSLGGAGVSYEQYF.

The sample holds a few counts of this clonotype. This chain uses TRBV9 with TRBJ2-1; no reliable D call. This CDR3 spans 16 amino acids. The V end was cut by 0 bases, the J end by 0 bases, with 10 bases between. Germline V gene lookup returns CDR1 SGDLS and CDR2 YYNGEE. In nucleotides, the CDR3 is TGTGCCAGCAGCGTAGGGATCTTGGACTCCTACAATGAGCAGTTCTTC. This gives the protein CASSVGILDSYNEQFF.

A remark on this clonotype: This clone may be a read error of a much larger clone one base away. The chain carries TRBV12-5 and TRBJ1-5; maybe TRBD1 (6 bases). The CDR3 covers 16 residues. Germline V gene lookup returns CDR1 LGHNT and CDR2 FRNRAP. CDR3 amino acids: CAGGLGTAGAGQPQHF. CDR3 in DNA: TGTGCTGGTGGTTTGGGTACAGCGGGGGCTGGGCAGCCCCAGCATTTT.

A word on this clonotype: A much bigger clone sits one base away, suggesting this may be a read error. The chain joins TRBV10-3 to TRBJ2-2; TRBD1 agrees at 7 bases. This CDR3 has 13 amino acids. Germline CDR1 is ENHRY and CDR2 is SYGVKD. DNA of the CDR3: TGTGCCACCCAGGGGGTGTTGACCGGGGAGCTGCTTTTT. Its translation is CATQGVLTGELLF.

This clonotype was seen at least ten times. This rearrangement joins TRBV7-8 to TRBJ2-2; TRBD1 might be the D (6 bases). Trimming removed 1 base at V and 0 bases at J, with 9 bases between. This CDR3 is 16 amino acids long. From germline, CDR1 is SGHVS and CDR2 FQNEAQ. CDR3: CASSLGTVPNTGELFF. The CDR3 DNA sequence: TGTGCCAGCAGCTTAGGGACAGTACCGAACACCGGGGAGCTGTTTTTT. Full variable domain (rest looked up from reference TRBV7-8 and TRBJ2-2): GAGVSQSPRYKVAKRGQDVALRCDPISGHVSLFWYQQALGQGPEFLTYFQNEAQLDKSGLPSDRFFAERPEGSVSTLKIQRTQQEDSAVYLCASSLGTVPNTGELFFGEGSRLTVL.

This clonotype was detected many times. CDR3 DNA sequence: TGCGCCAGCGCCGGGACACCATCCTACGAGCAGTACTTC. Protein sequence: CASAGTPSYEQYF. The V call is TRBV5-1, the J call TRBJ2-7; possibly TRBD1 for D (6 bases). Trimming took off 7 bases at V and 1 base at J, with 12 bases between the two ends. CDR1 and CDR2 (germline): SGHRS, YFSETQ. The CDR3 spans 13 residues.

This chain uses TRBV5-1 with TRBJ1-1; 7 bases are shared with TRBD1. Looked up from germline, CDR1 is SGHRS and CDR2 is YFSETQ. The CDR3 extends over 15 amino acids. Trimming removed 5 bases from V and 3 bases from J; junction bases left unmatched: 10. CDR3 nucleotides: TGCGCCAGCAGATTGTGGGCAGGGGGGGACACTGAAGCTTTCTTT. It specifies CASRLWAGGDTEAFF.

This clonotype was detected a few times. The junction does not match germline at one end; this may be a read error. The rearrangement uses TRBV10-3 and TRBJ2-3, with D perhaps matching TRBD1 or TRBD2 (5 bases each). This CDR3 is built from 14 residues. CDR1 and CDR2 from the germline V gene are ENHRY and SYGVKD. The CDR3 region is CAITEGLGADTQYF. The CDR3 DNA is TGTGCCATCACTGAGGGGCTTGGGGCAGATACGCAGTATTTT.

This clonotype turned up a few times. The chain's CDR3 is CASSPSGGEQYF. In DNA, the CDR3 is TGTGCCAGCAGCCCCTCCGGTGGCGAGCAGTACTTC. This chain links TRBV13 with TRBJ2-7; D is uncertain. The V and J ends lost 5 bases and 6 bases respectively, with 11 bases between them. CDR1 is PRHDT, CDR2 FYEKMQ, per germline (reference sequence). This CDR3 comprises 12 residues.

The table lists this clonotype with a few counts. The chain has TRBV19 and TRBJ2-5; 7 nucleotides align to TRBD2. After removal of 7 bases from V and 4 bases from J, the junction contained 18 bases not matched to a gene. CDR1 is LNHDA, CDR2 SQIVND, per germline (reference sequence). CDR3 length: 17 residues. CDR3 bases: TGTGCCAGTACCCCGAATGTGGCGGGAGATCTGAGAGAGACCCAGTACTTC. It translates to CASTPNVAGDLRETQYF. Based on the CDR3 plus reference TRBV19 and TRBJ2-5, the full variable domain is DGGITQSPKYLFRKEGQNVTLSCEQNLNHDAMYWYRQDPGQGLRLIYYSQIVNDFQKGDIAEGYSVSREKKESFPLTVTSAQKNPTAFYLCASTPNVAGDLRETQYFGPGTRLLVL.

This clonotype showed up many times. The rearrangement joins TRBV11-2 to TRBJ2-5; 7 nucleotides align to TRBD1. Unmatched junction bases numbered 5, after V lost 1 base and J lost 9 bases. CDR1 and CDR2 (germline): SGHAT, FQNNGV. This CDR3 is built from 13 residues. The CDR3 DNA is TGTGCCAGCAGCTTAGCCCAGGGGGTGTCCCAGTACTTC. This codes for CASSLAQGVSQYF.

V gene TRBV13 combines with J gene TRBJ1-1, with 7 bases that match TRBD1. This CDR3 has 17 residues. Germline V gene sequence: CDR1 PRHDT, CDR2 FYEKMQ (reference sequence). After removal of 2 bases from V and 4 bases from J, the junction contained 13 bases not matched to a gene. The CDR3 sequence is CASSLPTGRGLGTEAFF. Written as DNA, the CDR3 is TGTGCCAGCAGCTTACCGACAGGGAGGGGGTTGGGCACTGAAGCTTTCTTT.

The chain is built from TRBV20-1 and TRBJ2-7; D not resolved. Per the germline V gene, CDR1 is DFQATT and CDR2 is SNEGSKA (reference sequence). CDR3 length: 13 amino acids. Trimming removed 1 base at V and 2 bases at J, with 9 bases between. CDR3 DNA sequence: TGCAGTGCTAGAGCCCCTGGGGCCTACGAGCAGTACTTC. It is translated as CSARAPGAYEQYF.

This clonotype was observed many times. V is TRBV11-1 and J is TRBJ2-7; TRBD1 aligns across 8 bases. Germline loops: CDR1 SGHAT, CDR2 FQDESV (reference sequence). The V segment lost 2 bases and the J segment 3 bases; nucleotides outside the gene matches: 3. CDR3 length: 14 amino acids. The CDR3 loop reads CASSLHRGYYEQYF. CDR3 in DNA: TGTGCCAGCAGCTTACACAGGGGGTACTACGAGCAGTACTTC.

This clonotype was picked up many times. The chain links TRBV4-1 to TRBJ2-1; D possibly corresponds to TRBD1 (5 bases). Trimming took off 3 bases at V and 8 bases at J, with 17 bases between the two ends. The germline V gene has CDR1 MGHRA and CDR2 YSYEKL. CDR3 size: 15 residues. The CDR3 nucleotides read TGCGCCAGCAGCCATACAGGCCAACTTCGGGATGAGCAGTTCTTC. Protein: CASSHTGQLRDEQFF.

The chain uses TRBV6-5 and TRBJ2-7; possibly TRBD2 for D (6 bases). The CDR3 loop spans 16 amino acids. The V end was cut by 0 bases, the J end by 2 bases, with 14 bases between. The germline V gene has CDR1 MNHEY and CDR2 SVGAGI. CDR3 protein: CASSYSMTGDTYEQYF. The CDR3 nucleotides read TGTGCCAGCAGTTACTCGATGACGGGAGATACCTACGAGCAGTACTTC.

This clonotype turned up a few times. This chain uses TRBV5-1 with TRBJ2-3; 9 positions agree with TRBD1. This CDR3 has 14 residues. V dropped 4 bases and J dropped 7; count of bases not matched to a gene: 7. Germline V gives CDR1 SGHRS, CDR2 YFSETQ. The CDR3 reads CASSIQGAGNTQYF. The CDR3 DNA follows: TGCGCCAGCAGCATACAGGGGGCAGGAAATACGCAGTATTTT.

This clonotype was found many times. V usage is TRBV20-1 and J usage is TRBJ2-3; 7 bases fit TRBD2. The ends lost 0 bases at V and 8 bases at J; junction bases unmatched: 8. CDR1 DFQATT and CDR2 SNEGSKA come from the germline V gene (reference sequence). This CDR3 spans 14 amino acids. CDR3 coding DNA: TGCAGTGCTAGAGACGGGGGGATTATAGGTACGCAGTATTTT. Translated: CSARDGGIIGTQYF.

This clonotype was counted between two and nine times. The chain carries TRBV3-1 and TRBJ2-2, with TRBD1 identical over 7 bases. Germline CDR1 is LGHDT and CDR2 is YNNKEL (reference sequence). After removal of 0 bases from V and 6 bases from J, the junction contained 1 base not matched to a gene. This CDR3 is built from 14 residues. CDR3 region: CASSQERGPGELFF. The CDR3 region has the DNA TGTGCCAGCAGCCAAGAAAGGGGGCCCGGGGAGCTGTTTTTT.

This clonotype occurred many times. This chain uses TRBV30 with TRBJ2-3, with 8 bases lining up with TRBD2. Per the germline V gene, CDR1 is GTSNPN and CDR2 is SVGIG (reference sequence). The length of the CDR3 is 13 residues. V lost 5 bases, J lost 3 bases, and 4 bases stayed unmatched. The CDR3 coding sequence is TGTGCCTGGGAGCGGGAGCAAACAGATACGCAGTATTTT. It translates to CAWEREQTDTQYF.

J is TRBJ2-7 and V is TRBV10-2; D remains ambiguous. Germline lookup yields CDR1 WSHSY and CDR2 SAAADI. V gave up 2 bases and J gave up 6 bases, with 8 bases separating them. The CDR3 runs 12 residues. The CDR3 coding sequence is TGCGCCAGCAGTGAGAATCCTAGCGAGCAGTACTTC. Protein: CASSENPSEQYF.

This clonotype showed up just a few times. V and J are TRBV11-2 and TRBJ2-2; TRBD2 aligns across 15 bases. After removal of 5 bases from V and 3 bases from J, the junction contained 10 bases not matched to a gene. This CDR3 region has 19 residues. Germline-derived CDR1 and CDR2 are SGHAT and FQNNGV. CDR3 amino acids: CASSPTGGLAGGDTGELFF. The CDR3 DNA sequence: TGTGCCAGCAGCCCCACGGGGGGACTAGCGGGGGGTGACACCGGGGAGCTGTTTTTT.

This clonotype was picked up many times. The rearrangement uses TRBV6-1 and TRBJ2-1, with D maybe TRBD2 (10 bases). CDR3 length equals 20 residues. V lost 4 bases and J lost 4, with 29 bases in between. Germline V gene sequence: CDR1 MNHNS, CDR2 SASEGT. The CDR3 loop is CASSGHRGLRGTSVYNEQFF. The CDR3 nucleotides are TGTGCCAGCAGTGGGCACAGGGGGCTAAGGGGGACTAGCGTATACAATGAGCAGTTCTTC.

In regard to this clonotype: One base away lies a much larger clone, so this may be a sequencing read error. The J gene is TRBJ2-7, the V gene TRBV7-9; 8 bases align to TRBD1. There are 15 residues in the CDR3. Germline CDR1 is SEHNR and CDR2 is FQNEAQ (reference sequence). The DNA for the CDR3 is TGTGCCAGCACCTCGCCTATGACAGGGGCGGGTGAGCAGCACTTC. Its translation is CASTSPMTGAGEQHF.

This clonotype was detected a few times. The chain couples TRBV6-1 to TRBJ1-3, with D uncertain. Trimming took off 5 bases at V and 0 bases at J, with 17 bases between the two ends. The length of the CDR3 is 17 residues. Germline CDR1 MNHNS, CDR2 SASEGT. CDR3 sequence reads: CASSRTPLSNSGNTIYF. In DNA, the CDR3 is TGTGCCAGCAGTCGGACCCCTCTCAGCAACTCTGGAAACACCATATATTTT.

This clonotype was found many times. This chain uses TRBV20-1 with TRBJ2-5, with 9 nucleotides matching TRBD1. The CDR3 consists of 15 residues. With 4 bases clipped from V and 1 base from J, the junction kept 7 bases outside the gene matches. The germline gives CDR1 DFQATT, CDR2 SNEGSKA (reference sequence). CDR3 residues: CSAIAPGQGQETQYF. CDR3 in DNA: TGCAGTGCTATAGCCCCGGGACAGGGCCAAGAGACCCAGTACTTC.

The sample holds a few counts of this clonotype. The chain joins TRBV5-1 to TRBJ2-1; D remains unclear. The V gene lost 1 base and the J gene lost 2 bases, with 10 bases spanning the gap. Germline assignment: CDR1 SGHRS and CDR2 YFSETQ. This CDR3 contains 15 residues. CDR3 DNA sequence: TGCGCCAGCAGCTTGTTCACTTTGCCCTACAATGAGCAGTTCTTC. Translating it yields CASSLFTLPYNEQFF.

In this sample, this clonotype turned up many times. The chain carries TRBV2 and TRBJ2-1, with 12 bases fitting TRBD2. Germline V gene sequence: CDR1 SNHLY, CDR2 FYNNEI. The CDR3 runs to 16 residues. V lost 6 bases, J lost 6 bases, and 9 bases stayed unmatched. Written as DNA, the CDR3 is TGTGCCAGCAGCCCGACTAGCGGGAGAATCCCCAATGAGCAGTTCTTC. Translating gives CASSPTSGRIPNEQFF.